Detailed here is one TCR beta chain. These data come from a study of cytomegalovirus exposure and HLA in healthy donors. The CDR3 totals 14 residues. Germline CDR1 reads SGDLS; CDR2 reads YYNGEE. V was pared by 7 bases and J by 4 bases, with 17 bases between. Use of 60 Vbeta and 13 Jbeta primers characterized the PCR. TCRdb keeps only in-frame clones here, not all; method: immunoSEQ multiplex PCR. Counted here are 150,000 to 200,000 clones, about 79% occurring once; the ten biggest clones make up 2% to 2.5%. The V and J genes are TRBV9 and TRBJ1-1; a possible D gene is TRBD1 (5 bases). The clonotype was recovered from a woman aged 50 to 65 in good health and CMV-seronegative. The sequencing sample was made of PBMCs. The CDR3 is CASGGEGRLTEAFF. CDR3 DNA: TGTGCCAGCGGGGGGGAAGGTCGACTCACTGAAGCTTTCTTT.